This T cell receptor (beta chain) was identified during a study of cytomegalovirus exposure and HLA in healthy donors (dated by TCRdb to between 2016 and 2019). Some background on the complete study: According to an earlier analysis of 450 to 650 of the donors, about 190 million T cells yielded over 90 million unique TCR beta sequences and 250 to 350 Gb of sequence data. In a later analysis, previously published TCR beta repertoires from several hundred donors were re-analyzed and high-resolution HLA genotyping was added so that TCR occurrence patterns could be studied. An earlier analysis of roughly 600 of the donors used high-throughput TCR beta sequencing to judge whether each TCR beta V gene segment behaved as functional or pseudogenic. The genetic ancestry cluster associated with self-reported Caucasian donors included 81% of the roughly 400 genotyped donors. Roughly 5 DR-DQ haplotypes were handled as single units for association and clustering, since linkage in the cohort was strong. To predict cytomegalovirus infection status, the study combined high-throughput TCR immunosequencing, statistical association of individual TCRs with disease status, and machine learning. The study aimed to test whether signatures of past pathogen exposure could be identified by cataloging public T cell receptors. Typing coverage differed by locus: A, B, C, DRB1 and DQB1 were typed in about 629-640 donors, DQA1 in about 500, DPA1 in 600 to 610, and DPB1 in 400 to 490. In addition to the first cohort of 666 subjects, a separate validation cohort of over 90 different subjects was used. Donor age, sex, ethnicity and CMV serostatus were collected together with the repertoire data. A later genetic analysis used genome-wide SNP genotypes for about three fifths of the 666 donors, treating that subset as a discovery cohort. Every repertoire in the discovery cohort had been generated on one and the same sequencing platform. Rather than using new phenotypic data, the later analysis identified candidate immune exposures from TCR beta sequences and from how often those sequences occurred across donors. Both class I and class II loci were covered by HLA typing, at four-digit resolution. Among about 400 genotyped donors of the cohort, an average of around 240,000 unique TCR beta nucleotide sequences was sequenced per donor, of which roughly 18% were non-productive. The T cell repertoires of some 670 subjects were profiled by immunosequencing and related to cytomegalovirus serostatus. Roughly 320 gigabases of sequencing data and approximately 91 million unique TCR sequences made up an early release that covered several hundred HLA-typed donors.

Receptor libraries were prepared by the immunoSEQ multiplex PCR assay. For the multiplex PCR, a mixture combining 60 forward primers for TCR Vbeta segments and 13 reverse primers for TCR Jbeta segments was used. The CDR3 region of rearranged TCR beta genes was amplified from genomic DNA with a multiplex PCR assay. The Illumina HiSeq System was used to sequence the amplified TCR beta libraries as 87-base-pair reads. The original pipeline was this. A later analysis counted some 74 million unique TCR beta chains across the 670 or so repertoires, and 9 million to 14 million of these chains were shared by at least two donors. Raw reads were error-corrected and collapsed into unique sequences with a nearest-neighbor algorithm that merged closely related sequences to remove PCR and sequencing errors. CDR3 sequences were aligned to IMGT reference sequences to assign V, D and J gene segments. For a sequence to be retained, a match of at least six nucleotides to both a V gene segment and a J gene segment was required. Rearrangements were classified as productive when the CDR3 lacked stop codons and remained in frame with V and J, and all other rearrangements were classified as non-productive. CDR3 was defined by IMGT convention, running from the second conserved V-encoded cysteine to the conserved J-encoded phenylalanine. The earlier analysis of about 640 of the donors excluded any sequence lacking an unambiguous match to a single V gene segment. In an earlier analysis of several hundred of the donors, V segments were called functional above 56.7% productive rearrangements and were called segregating when the between-donor standard deviation exceeded 5%. To diagnose cytomegalovirus status from the catalog of TCR beta chain sequences, a statistical classification framework was built. In a later analysis, V and J genes were assigned by comparing TCR nucleotide sequences against IMGT/GENE-DB human TR gene sequences. Using the TCRdist pipeline, a later analysis assigned CDR3 sequences along with most-parsimonious VDJ recombination scenarios. In a later analysis, each TCR beta chain was defined by its CDR3 amino acid sequence together with its V-gene family, and reads lacking a unique V-gene family were excluded. As a way to deal with suspected cross-contamination and a sequencing artifact, a later analysis dropped 640 or so nucleotide sequences that were highly shared and had low generation probability. A later analysis calculated a clonal expansion index for each public chain from normalized within-repertoire ranks of inferred template counts. In a later analysis, generation probabilities were computed using a VDJ recombination model fitted to out-of-frame rearrangements, and the results were checked against IGoR. In a later analysis, hypergeometric tests were used to score TCR-TCR, TCR-HLA and TCR-CMV co-occurrence, with a repertoire-size bias correction applied to TCR pairs. In a later analysis, false discovery rates were estimated by permuting HLA or CMV assignments 20 times. In a later analysis, co-occurring TCRs were grouped using DBSCAN, and TCRdist sequence similarity was added for clustering within HLA-allele-positive subsets. Co-occurrence clustering excluded repertoires with fewer than 30,000 or more than 120,000 public chains, plus five with anomalous nucleotide sharing. TCRdb's version of the immuneACCESS table is confined to in-frame rearrangements and falls short of the full clone set. An unresolved V gene accounts for under half of the shortfall where checked; the remainder is of unknown origin. Clone size and V and J calls were adopted from that table, with D and trimming inferred from the DNA. Counted in this sample were around 78,000 clones; around 58% of them appeared once. Less than 7.5% of the sample goes to the ten largest clones.

CDR1 and CDR2 are read off the germline V gene as SGHTA and FQGNSA. Counted from cysteine to phenylalanine, this CDR3 has 15 amino acids. The entry retains the CDR3 DNA only, 45 bases that are in frame from base 1. Compared with germline, V lacks 0 bases and J lacks 4 bases; bases without a gene match: 5. This clone was detected a few times. It has no known antigen specificity. Per-base qualities were not stored, and no clone one base away is much larger. Summary of the overall study and its limitations: Cytomegalovirus status was reported to be diagnosed by the classifier with high specificity and sensitivity in both the original and validation cohorts. Broadly in line with IMGT annotations, most TCR beta V segments showed up in productive rearrangements about 87% or about 30% of the time in an earlier analysis of approximately 640 of the donors. A later analysis found that most CMV-associated TCR beta chains appeared HLA-restricted, with HLA associations seemingly driven largely by CMV exposure. When HLA alleles, especially DR and DQ, strongly co-occurred, attributing TCR associations to individual alleles was difficult. A later genetic analysis associated a missense DCLRE1C variant with V-gene and J-gene trimming of TCR beta chains, and an independent cohort replicated the association. Linkage disequilibrium might explain the correlated functional status among segregating V segments, but an unknown experimental factor could not be ruled out. Sequencing depth was assumed to be roughly uniform across donors in the presence/absence analyses, though that assumption may not hold. The sequencing pipeline was judged likely to have produced a cluster of highly shared sequence variants as a technical artifact. Because HLA typing was missing for some donors at each locus, association tests included only the typed subset. In vitro tests confirmed that a few of the cytomegalovirus-associated TCR beta chains recognize cytomegalovirus antigens. The only immune exposure information available for the cohort was CMV serostatus. This cohort had only TCR beta chains sequenced, and the lack of alpha or paired-chain data limited which features could be detected. The study listed approximately 160 TCR beta chains as associated with cytomegalovirus. In a later analysis, HLA-associated TCR beta chains were found to be more clonally expanded and to have lower generation probabilities than equally common non-associated chains. Several of the top co-occurrence clusters appeared to be linked to parvovirus B19, influenza, CMV and Epstein-Barr virus, according to a later analysis. According to the authors, the approach could potentially be generalized to other disease states and immunological phenotypes. A later analysis associated about 17,000 TCR beta sequences with specific HLA alleles at a false discovery rate of 0.05. About 17 rarely observed V segments, including chromosome 9 orphons, were excluded from the earlier analysis of about 600 of the donors because counts were too low. A later analysis found that TCR association rates varied across HLA loci, with DRB1 alleles showing the most associated TCRs and HLA-C alleles the fewest. A further reported finding was that TCR beta sequences accurately predicted the HLA-A and HLA-B alleles for most subjects in the first cohort. While some public TCRs were present in many individuals, most TCR sequences turned up only very rarely across donors. The 87-base-pair reads could not distinguish some IMGT-functional V segments, including TRBV6-2 and TRBV6-3, so those segments were excluded. A later genetic analysis reported fewer N-insertions in productive TCRs among donors in an Asian-associated ancestry cluster than the roughly 620-donor mean.

The cohort comprised under 700 healthy bone marrow donors. At the time of sampling, all cohort members were nominally healthy, though unrecorded immune exposures were likely present. The donor tested CMV seropositive and was one of the 289 seropositive cohort members. A peripheral blood sample was collected from each donor, and TCR beta sequencing was performed on peripheral blood mononuclear cells. Genomic DNA was extracted from the blood cell samples with the Qiagen DNeasy Blood Extraction Kit. Specimen: PBMCs. The rearranged segments are TRBV7-2 and TRBJ2-7, with TRBD1 identical over 8 junction bases. The TCR sequence derives from a man aged 25-45 years in good health and CMV-seropositive. The nucleotide sequence is given as TGTGCCAGCAGCTTAGCCGGGACAGGACCATACGAGCAGTACTTC. The translation is CASSLAGTGPYEQYF.